The next 26 T cell receptor beta chains were all read from a single sample in a study of beta chain features in type 1 diabetes. Since all of the isolated RNA was reverse transcribed, expressed TCRB transcripts were what got sequenced. Sequenced by immunoSEQ multiplex PCR; TCRdb stores in-frame clones only, minus some. The repertoire consists of roughly 180,000 clones, with roughly 8% occurring once and the leading ten covering roughly 1%. For these receptors, no antigen is known. Study findings and constraints: Patients with Type 1 diabetes showed moderately but significantly shorter TCRB CDR3s in all four CD4+ subsets.

The sequenced sample consisted of central memory CD4+ T cells from blood. These receptors all stem from a woman between 40 and 55 years old with type 1 diabetes.

This clone has a handful of counts. The V and J genes are TRBV7-2 and TRBJ2-7; D is uncertain. The CDR3 totals 14 residues. V lost 1 base and J 4 bases, leaving 11 bases between the germline ends. Germline V CDR1 and CDR2: SGHTA, FQGNSA. The CDR3 nucleotides read TGTGCCAGCAGCTTAGAAGGCGAGACTTACGAGCAGTACTTC. It yields the protein CASSLEGETYEQYF.

Comment on this clone: At one end the junction does not follow the germline gene, possibly because of a read error. The J gene is TRBJ1-2, the V gene TRBV9; 8 bases are a match to TRBD1. Germline CDR1 SGDLS, CDR2 YYNGEE. This CDR3 region has 15 residues. The CDR3 DNA reads as TGTGCCAGCAGCGCCCGACAGGGGCGTAACGATGGCTACACCTTC. Translating it yields CASSARQGRNDGYTF.

This clone was detected a few times. The J gene is TRBJ2-5, the V gene TRBV6-5; TRBD2 might be the D (6 bases). This CDR3 is built from 15 residues. The V end was cut by 7 bases, the J end by 2 bases, with 17 bases between. Germline lookup yields CDR1 MNHEY and CDR2 SVGAGI. The chain's CDR3 is CASTTRDSTQETQYF. The DNA of the CDR3 is TGTGCCAGCACCACCCGGGACTCAACTCAAGAGACCCAGTACTTC.

The sample holds a few counts of this clone. The J gene is TRBJ1-1, the V gene TRBV7-2; no reliable D call. Germline CDR1 is SGHTA and CDR2 is FQGNSA. This CDR3 has 14 amino acids. Trimming shortened V by 5 bases and J by 6 bases, and 16 bases separated the two germline ends. The CDR3 region is CASSLPLLVAEAFF. CDR3 nucleotides: TGTGCCAGCAGCCTCCCACTCCTGGTGGCTGAAGCTTTCTTT.

This clone turned up a few times. This chain joins TRBV19 and TRBJ2-7; 10 bases are a match to TRBD2. The CDR3 runs 14 residues. After removal of 3 bases from V and 2 bases from J, the junction contained 1 base not matched to a gene. Germline CDR1 LNHDA, CDR2 SQIVND (reference sequence). This CDR3 reads CASSMLAGAYEQYF. CDR3 coding DNA: TGTGCCAGTAGTATGCTAGCGGGAGCCTACGAGCAGTACTTC.

This clone appeared a few times. The chain is built from TRBV5-1 and TRBJ1-4, with D possibly being TRBD1 (5 bases). V was pared by 3 bases and J by 7 bases, with 16 bases between. The CDR3 loop spans 15 amino acids. Looked up from germline, CDR1 is SGHRS and CDR2 is YFSETQ. Written as DNA, the CDR3 is TGCGCCAGCAGCTCTAGACAGAAGGAAGGTGAAAAACTGTTTTTT. Its translation: CASSSRQKEGEKLFF.

In its sample, this clone was seen a few times. The V call is TRBV5-1, the J call TRBJ1-4; TRBD1 is a possible D gene (6 bases). The CDR3 contains 14 residues. V was shortened by 0 bases and J by 4 bases, with 7 bases between the two germline ends. From germline, CDR1 is SGHRS and CDR2 YFSETQ. Here the CDR3 reads CASSLGQVNEKLFF. The CDR3 nucleotides read TGCGCCAGCAGCTTGGGACAGGTTAATGAAAAACTGTTTTTT.

This clone was picked up a small number of times. This chain links TRBV2 with TRBJ2-1, with D possibly being TRBD2 (6 bases). Per the germline V gene, CDR1 is SNHLY and CDR2 is FYNNEI. The CDR3 extends over 15 amino acids. The V end was cut by 4 bases, the J end by 0 bases, with 10 bases between. CDR3 sequence (DNA): TGTGCCAGCAGTGCCATAGCGGACTCCTACAATGAGCAGTTCTTC. It yields the protein CASSAIADSYNEQFF.

The chain combines TRBV5-4 with TRBJ2-2; 7 bases agree with TRBD2. The CDR3 loop spans 15 amino acids. V lost 4 bases to trimming and J lost 1 base; unmatched junction nucleotides: 4. Germline CDR1 SGHNT, CDR2 YYREEE (reference sequence). In DNA form, the CDR3 reads TGTGCCAGCAGCCTTAGCGGGCTGAACACCGGGGAGCTGTTTTTT. It translates to CASSLSGLNTGELFF.

This clone was found a few times. V gene TRBV18 combines with J gene TRBJ1-5; no clear D gene. Germline lookup yields CDR1 KGHSH and CDR2 LQKENI. Trimming shortened V by 6 bases and J by 4 bases, and 13 bases separated the two germline ends. This CDR3 contains 14 residues. The CDR3 loop is CASSPIPGNQPQHF. CDR3 nucleotides: TGTGCCAGCTCGCCTATACCGGGAAATCAGCCCCAGCATTTT.

This rearrangement joins TRBV10-3 to TRBJ2-1; 9 nucleotides match TRBD1. Germline CDR1 reads ENHRY; CDR2 reads SYGVKD. Unmatched junction bases numbered 8, after V lost 3 bases and J lost 5 bases. CDR3 length: 16 residues. The CDR3 loop is CAISELGQGYNNEQFF. In DNA form, the CDR3 reads TGTGCCATCAGTGAATTGGGACAGGGTTACAACAATGAGCAGTTCTTC.

This clone has only a few counts. This chain connects TRBV7-2 to TRBJ2-5; D uncertain. The CDR3 runs to 14 residues. CDR1 SGHTA and CDR2 FQGNSA come from the germline V gene. Trimming took 4 bases from V and 3 from J, leaving 12 bases between them. The CDR3 coding sequence is TGTGCCAGCAGCTCCCCCACAACAGAAGAGACCCAGTACTTC. This gives the protein CASSSPTTEETQYF.

This clone was seen a few times. This sequence joins TRBV7-2 and TRBJ1-5; D gene ambiguous. This CDR3 region has 14 residues. With 3 bases removed from V and 2 bases from J, the gap between germline ends came to 8 bases. Germline loops: CDR1 SGHTA, CDR2 FQGNSA. CDR3 bases: TGTGCCAGCAGCTTTAACGGTCGCAATCAGCCCCAGCATTTT. Translated: CASSFNGRNQPQHF.

This clone was seen more than once but under ten times. The rearrangement uses TRBV11-1 and TRBJ2-1, with D maybe TRBD1 (5 bases). This CDR3 comprises 15 residues. V gave up 6 bases and J gave up 0 bases, with 12 bases separating them. Germline CDR1 is SGHAT and CDR2 is FQDESV (reference sequence). In DNA, the CDR3 is TGTGCCAGCAGAGGACATAGGGGCTCCTACAATGAGCAGTTCTTC. Amino acids: CASRGHRGSYNEQFF.

The chain combines TRBV4-1 with TRBJ2-1, with 8 bases that match TRBD2. Looked up from germline, CDR1 is MGHRA and CDR2 is YSYEKL. The CDR3 consists of 15 residues. Trimming cost V 3 bases and J 7 bases; bases outside gene matches: 8. This CDR3 is CASSHPGLVPNEQFF. The DNA for the CDR3 is TGCGCCAGCAGCCATCCGGGACTAGTACCTAATGAGCAGTTCTTC.

V gene TRBV5-4 combines with J gene TRBJ1-4; D is undetermined. This CDR3 comprises 14 residues. Germline V gives CDR1 SGHNT, CDR2 YYREEE (reference sequence). Trimming stripped 1 base from V and 3 bases from J, with 7 bases between. For the CDR3, the DNA is TGTGCCAGCAGCTTGAAGGGAGCTAATGAAAAACTGTTTTTT. Its translation is CASSLKGANEKLFF.

This clone was counted ten times or more. This chain joins TRBV11-2 and TRBJ2-1, with 9 bases matching TRBD1. The CDR3 runs to 15 residues. Looked up from germline, CDR1 is SGHAT and CDR2 is FQNNGV. V shed 4 bases, J shed 8 bases, and the junction held 9 bases outside the gene matches. The DNA for the CDR3 is TGTGCCAGCAGCTCTACGGGGACAGGGATCCATGAGCAGTTCTTC. Its translation is CASSSTGTGIHEQFF.

The rearrangement links TRBV7-7 to TRBJ2-6; D might be TRBD1 (6 bases). CDR1 is SSHAT and CDR2 is FNYEAQ in the germline V gene (reference sequence). There are 16 residues in the CDR3. V lost 1 base to trimming and J lost 2 bases, with 9 bases between them. The CDR3 sequence is CASSLGGGAGANVLTF. In nucleotides, the CDR3 is TGTGCCAGCAGCTTAGGAGGGGGAGCTGGGGCCAACGTCCTGACTTTC.

This clone was found a few times. V is TRBV5-1 and J is TRBJ1-2, with a possible D match to TRBD1 (5 bases). The germline V gene encodes CDR1 SGHRS and CDR2 YFSETQ. Deletions cut 3 bases from V and 2 bases from J, with 14 bases between. This CDR3 has 15 amino acids. Written as DNA, the CDR3 is TGCGCCAGCAGCTCCGGGGGTGGCGGCAACTATGGCTACACCTTC. Residues: CASSSGGGGNYGYTF.

For this clone: At one of its ends the junction is not consistent with the germline gene, which may arise from a read error. The chain joins TRBV10-3 to TRBJ1-1; TRBD1 is a possible D gene (6 bases). Germline V gene lookup returns CDR1 ENHRY and CDR2 SYGVKD. The CDR3 length is 13 residues. CDR3 nucleotides: TGTGCCAGCAGTTCGGCTGAGGACAGCGGAGCTTTCTTT. It yields the protein CASSSAEDSGAFF.

This clone was counted only a few times. This chain joins TRBV20-1 and TRBJ2-7, with D unclear. The V gene's germline CDR1 is DFQATT and CDR2 SNEGSKA (reference sequence). Trimming cost V 0 bases and J 6 bases, with 6 bases left between them. The CDR3 has 11 amino acids. In DNA form, the CDR3 reads TGCAGTGCTAGAGACCCCTCCGAGCAGTACTTC. Translation: CSARDPSEQYF.

This clone has only a few counts. The chain has TRBV9 and TRBJ1-2; TRBD1 matches at 7 bases. Germline-derived CDR1 and CDR2 are SGDLS and YYNGEE. The CDR3 is made up of 13 amino acids. Unmatched junction bases numbered 3, after V lost 3 bases and J lost 4 bases. The CDR3 region has the DNA TGTGCCAGCAGCGGAGACAGGGTCTATGGCTACACCTTC. It yields the protein CASSGDRVYGYTF.

The rearrangement uses TRBV5-4 and TRBJ2-3, with D hard to call. Between the trimmed V and J ends, which lost 0 bases and 8 bases, there was a span of 10 bases. Germline values: CDR1 SGHNT, CDR2 YYREEE (reference sequence). The CDR3 has 13 residues. CDR3 protein: CASSLGGASTQYF. The DNA of the CDR3 is TGTGCCAGCAGCTTGGGAGGTGCGAGTACGCAGTATTTT.

V gene TRBV7-9 combines with J gene TRBJ1-5; 7 positions agree with TRBD1. This CDR3 has 16 amino acids. The germline V gene has CDR1 SEHNR and CDR2 FQNEAQ (reference sequence). Trimming at V came to 5 bases and at J to 0 bases, leaving 7 bases not matched to a gene. The CDR3, as DNA: TGTGCCAGCAGCCCTGGACAGGCGAATAGCAATCAGCCCCAGCATTTT. Amino acid sequence: CASSPGQANSNQPQHF.

The chain has TRBV15 and TRBJ1-5; D gene ambiguous. V dropped 1 base and J dropped 5 bases, with 9 bases sitting between them. The CDR3 is 14 amino acids. In germline, CDR1 is LNHNV, CDR2 YYDKDF (reference sequence). This CDR3 is CATSRAQRDQPQHF. In DNA, the CDR3 is TGTGCCACCAGCAGAGCTCAGCGGGATCAGCCCCAGCATTTT.

The genes are TRBV28 and TRBJ2-3, with TRBD2 as a possible D gene (7 bases). Trimming removed 2 bases from V and 2 bases from J, with 11 bases in between. Germline loops: CDR1 MDHEN, CDR2 SYDVKM. This CDR3 comprises 15 residues. The CDR3 bases are TGTGCCAGCAGTTTAAGGGGGGGGCTCACAGATACGCAGTATTTT. It codes for CASSLRGGLTDTQYF.